The rows below give T cell receptor beta chains drawn from one sample of a study of T cell responses to AZD1222 COVID-19 vaccine. TCRdb's table, derived via immunoSEQ multiplex PCR, lists solely in-frame clones and lacks some. The sample lists approximately 110,000 clones, 75% to 90% seen once, with 3.5% to 5% in the top ten. Sample: peripheral blood, taken 28 days after the second AZD1222 dose. The receptors here all came from an adult who received the AZD1222 COVID-19 vaccine. Both conserved end residues are part of each CDR3. D genes are given only for firm matches. Some rows have no size entry. The others give once, few or many, or a class for an expanded clone.

clone size: -
V gene: TRBV5-1
J gene: TRBJ2-7
D gene: TRBD2
CDR3 DNA: TGCGCCAGCAGGGTAGCGGGGGGATCCTACGAGCAGTACTTC
CDR3 protein: CASRVAGGSYEQYF

clone size: -
V gene: TRBV13
J gene: TRBJ2-5
D gene: -
CDR3 DNA: TGTGCCAGCAGCCAAAGAGTGGAGGGGGCACAAGAGACCCAGTACTTC
CDR3 protein: CASSQRVEGAQETQYF

clone size: -
V gene: TRBV3-1/TRBV3-2
J gene: TRBJ2-3
D gene: TRBD2
CDR3 DNA: TGTGCCAGCAGCCTCCAGGCCCGTAGCGGGTTAACAGATACGCAGTATTTT
CDR3 protein: CASSLQARSGLTDTQYF

clone size: -
V gene: TRBV6-5
J gene: TRBJ1-5
D gene: -
CDR3 DNA: TGTGCCAGCAGTTACATGGGGCCGTATAGCAATCAGCCCCAGCATTTT
CDR3 protein: CASSYMGPYSNQPQHF

clone size: -
V gene: TRBV19
J gene: TRBJ1-2
D gene: TRBD1
CDR3 DNA: TGTGCCAGTAGCGGGCTGGACACTAGGACAGGGAGTTTGGAAGGCTACACCTTC
CDR3 protein: CASSGLDTRTGSLEGYTF

clone size: -
V gene: TRBV6-5
J gene: TRBJ1-3
D gene: -
CDR3 DNA: TGTGCCAGCAGTTACTCCTCATGGTCTGGAAACACCATATATTTT
CDR3 protein: CASSYSSWSGNTIYF

clone size: once
V gene: TRBV3-1/TRBV3-2
J gene: TRBJ1-2
D gene: -
CDR3 DNA: TGTGCCAGCAGCCAAGGCACCCCGAGGGCATTGTCCTATGGCTACACCTTC
CDR3 protein: CASSQGTPRALSYGYTF

clone size: -
V gene: TRBV4-2
J gene: TRBJ2-1
D gene: TRBD2
CDR3 DNA: TGTGCCAGCAGCCAAGGAGGTTTCGGGGGGGCTAACAATGAGCAGTTCTTC
CDR3 protein: CASSQGGFGGANNEQFF

clone size: -
V gene: TRBV28
J gene: TRBJ1-1
D gene: -
CDR3 DNA: TGTGCCAGCAGTTATTTTGTCTGGGGTCCTGGACGGGATGAAGCTTTCTTT
CDR3 protein: CASSYFVWGPGRDEAFF

clone size: -
V gene: TRBV5-1
J gene: TRBJ2-7
D gene: -
CDR3 DNA: TGCGCCAGCAGCGGAGAGATGAGAGACAGCTCCTACGAGCAGTACTTC
CDR3 protein: CASSGEMRDSSYEQYF